This entry concerns a single TCR beta chain. The data derive from a study of T cell responses to AZD1222 COVID-19 vaccine. The CDR3 covers 16 residues. The germline V and J ends were trimmed by 4 bases and 5 bases, with 20 bases remaining between them. Germline V gives CDR1 SNHLY, CDR2 FYNNEI. Repertoires were generated with immunoSEQ multiplex PCR, while TCRdb's copy carries only in-frame clones and drops some. The sample carries 150,000 or so clones, over 80% recorded once. This clonotype was sampled from an adult in good health. This chain joins TRBV2 and TRBJ2-5, with D perhaps TRBD2 (5 bases). The source material was peripheral blood, sampled on day 0 of MenACWY control vaccination. The CDR3 DNA follows: TGTGCCAGCAGTGTCAGTTCGGCACCTACTAGGGAGACCCAGTACTTC. Amino acids: CASSVSSAPTRETQYF.